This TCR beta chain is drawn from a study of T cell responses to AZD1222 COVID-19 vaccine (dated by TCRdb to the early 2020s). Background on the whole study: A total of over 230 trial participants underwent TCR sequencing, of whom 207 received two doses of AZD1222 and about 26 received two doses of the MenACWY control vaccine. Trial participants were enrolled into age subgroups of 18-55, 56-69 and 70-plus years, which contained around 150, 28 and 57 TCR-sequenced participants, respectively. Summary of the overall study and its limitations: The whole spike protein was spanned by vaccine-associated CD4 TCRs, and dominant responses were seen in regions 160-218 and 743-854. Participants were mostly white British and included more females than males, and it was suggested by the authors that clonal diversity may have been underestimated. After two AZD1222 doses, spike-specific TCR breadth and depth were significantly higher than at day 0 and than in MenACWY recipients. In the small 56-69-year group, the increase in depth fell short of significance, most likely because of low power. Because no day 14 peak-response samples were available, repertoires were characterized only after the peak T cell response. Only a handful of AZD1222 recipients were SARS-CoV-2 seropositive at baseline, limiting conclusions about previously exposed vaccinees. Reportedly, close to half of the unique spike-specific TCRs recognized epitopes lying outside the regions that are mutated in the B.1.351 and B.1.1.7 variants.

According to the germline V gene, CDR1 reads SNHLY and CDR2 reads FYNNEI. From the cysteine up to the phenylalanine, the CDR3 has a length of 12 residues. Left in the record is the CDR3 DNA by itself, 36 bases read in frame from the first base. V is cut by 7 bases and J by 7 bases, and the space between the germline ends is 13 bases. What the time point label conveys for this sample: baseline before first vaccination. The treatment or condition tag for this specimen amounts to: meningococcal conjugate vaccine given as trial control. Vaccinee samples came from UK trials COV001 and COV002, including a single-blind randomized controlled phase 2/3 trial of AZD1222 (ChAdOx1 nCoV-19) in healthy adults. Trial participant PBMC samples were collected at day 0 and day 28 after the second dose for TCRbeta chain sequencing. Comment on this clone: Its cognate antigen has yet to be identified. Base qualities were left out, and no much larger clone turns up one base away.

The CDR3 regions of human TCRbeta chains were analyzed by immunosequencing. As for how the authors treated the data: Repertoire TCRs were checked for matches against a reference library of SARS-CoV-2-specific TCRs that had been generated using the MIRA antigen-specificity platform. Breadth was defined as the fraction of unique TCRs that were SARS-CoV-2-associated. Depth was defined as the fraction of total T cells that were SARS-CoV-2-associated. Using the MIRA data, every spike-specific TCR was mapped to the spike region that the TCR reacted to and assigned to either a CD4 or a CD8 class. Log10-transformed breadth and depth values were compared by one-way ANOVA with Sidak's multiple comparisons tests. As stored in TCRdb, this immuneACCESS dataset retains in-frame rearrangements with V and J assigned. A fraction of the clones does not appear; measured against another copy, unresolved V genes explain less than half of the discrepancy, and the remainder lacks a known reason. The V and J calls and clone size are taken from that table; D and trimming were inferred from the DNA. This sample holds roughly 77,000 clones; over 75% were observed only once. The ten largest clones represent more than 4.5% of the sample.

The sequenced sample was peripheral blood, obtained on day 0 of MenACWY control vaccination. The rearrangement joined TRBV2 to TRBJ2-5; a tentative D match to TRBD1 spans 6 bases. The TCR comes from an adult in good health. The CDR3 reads CASTQEGGTQYF. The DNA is TGTGCCAGCACACAAGAAGGGGGGACCCAGTACTTC.